The 26 T cell receptor beta chains below all came from one sample that was sequenced in a study of blood T cell repertoires in COVID-19. Clones were sequenced by immunoSEQ multiplex PCR, and TCRdb holds only the in-frame ones, with some missing. Here the sample spans approximately 140,000 clones, roughly 87% being singletons. The sequenced sample consisted of peripheral blood. These receptor sequences come from a woman aged 60 to 75 with active or convalescent COVID-19.

V gene TRBV4-2 combines with J gene TRBJ2-1; 7 bases are shared with TRBD2. The germline gives CDR1 LGHNA, CDR2 YNFKEQ. The CDR3 is made up of 15 amino acids. The V segment lost 4 bases and the J segment 2 bases; nucleotides outside the gene matches: 5. The CDR3 spells CASSPGGTTYNEQFF. The CDR3 DNA reads as TGTGCCAGCAGCCCCGGGGGGACTACCTACAATGAGCAGTTCTTC.

The chain recombines TRBV19 with TRBJ1-6; TRBD1 agrees at 9 bases. The CDR3 extends over 14 amino acids. The ends lost 4 bases at V and 14 bases at J; junction bases unmatched: 9. Germline assignment: CDR1 LNHDA and CDR2 SQIVND (reference sequence). CDR3 in amino acids: CASSTGTGNRALHF. Here the CDR3 DNA reads TGTGCCAGTAGTACCGGGACAGGGAATCGGGCCCTCCACTTT.

Details on this clone: This same CDR3 is encoded by further DNA sequences in the sample. The chain is built from TRBV6-5 and TRBJ1-2; D remains unclear. In germline, CDR1 is MNHEY, CDR2 SVGAGI. The CDR3 has 13 amino acids. Trimming shortened V by 6 bases and J by 2 bases, and 10 bases separated the two germline ends. The CDR3 here is CASSWTGNYGYTF. The DNA for the CDR3 is TGTGCCAGCAGCTGGACGGGGAACTATGGCTACACCTTC.

V gene TRBV18 combines with J gene TRBJ2-7; tentatively, D is TRBD2 (5 bases). CDR3 length: 13 amino acids. Looked up from germline, CDR1 is KGHSH and CDR2 is LQKENI. V gave up 2 bases and J gave up 5 bases, with 10 bases separating them. The DNA of the CDR3 is TGTGCCAGCTCACCATTGTCTAGCCACGAGCAGTACTTC. This encodes CASSPLSSHEQYF.

The V and J genes are TRBV6-6 and TRBJ1-1; D possibly corresponds to TRBD1 (5 bases). The CDR3 is made up of 14 amino acids. Trimming shortened V by 6 bases and J by 5 bases, and 16 bases separated the two germline ends. Germline V lookup: CDR1 MNHNY, CDR2 SVGAGI (reference sequence). CDR3 residues: CASSMNIRDTEAFF. In DNA form, the CDR3 reads TGTGCCAGCAGCATGAACATCAGGGATACTGAAGCTTTCTTT.

The chain links TRBV29-1 to TRBJ1-2; no definite D call. Trimming pared 3 bases from V and 0 bases from J, leaving 14 bases between. CDR1 and CDR2 from the germline V gene are SQVTM and ANQGSEA. This CDR3 has 15 amino acids. CDR3 DNA sequence: TGCAGCGTTGATCTTGGGCCAGTTACTAACTATGGCTACACCTTC. It translates to CSVDLGPVTNYGYTF. The whole variable domain, filled in from reference TRBV29-1 and TRBJ1-2, reads SAVISQKPSRDICQRGTSLTIQCQVDSQVTMMFWYRQQPGQSLTLIATANQGSEATYESGFVIDKFPISRPNLTFSTLTVSNMSPEDSSIYLCSVDLGPVTNYGYTFGSGTRLTVV.

The V call is TRBV2, the J call TRBJ1-2; TRBD1 aligns across 7 bases. J gave up 4 bases and V 8 bases, and 7 bases lay outside the gene matches. Germline loops: CDR1 SNHLY, CDR2 FYNNEI. The CDR3 consists of 13 residues. CDR3 sequence: CASYRDSSYGYTF. CDR3 in DNA: TGTGCCAGCTACCGGGACAGTAGCTATGGCTACACCTTC.

The CDR3, as DNA: TGCGCCAGCAGCCAAGATTTGACACCAACTAACTATGGCTACACCTTC. Translated: CASSQDLTPTNYGYTF. The V and J genes are TRBV4-3 and TRBJ1-2, with D uncertain. Germline values: CDR1 LGHNA, CDR2 YSLEER. The CDR3 length is 16 residues. The germline V and J ends were trimmed by 0 bases and 0 bases, with 11 bases remaining between them.

The V and J genes are TRBV6-5 and TRBJ2-1; 8 bases align to TRBD1. This CDR3 is built from 15 residues. The V gene's germline CDR1 is MNHEY and CDR2 SVGAGI. Trimming at V came to 4 bases and at J to 5 bases, leaving 7 bases not matched to a gene. The CDR3 coding sequence is TGTGCCAGCAGTTCCCTGGACAGGGCCCACAATGAGCAGTTCTTC. This translates into CASSSLDRAHNEQFF.

This chain links TRBV30 with TRBJ2-1; 8 bases align to TRBD2. V shed 2 bases, J shed 4 bases, and the junction held 4 bases outside the gene matches. This CDR3 is built from 14 residues. The germline V gene has CDR1 GTSNPN and CDR2 SVGIG (reference sequence). The CDR3 reads CAWSSGGGYNEQFF. The CDR3 nucleotides read TGTGCCTGGAGTAGCGGCGGGGGGTACAATGAGCAGTTCTTC.

This sequence joins TRBV2 and TRBJ1-1; no definite D call. The CDR3 has 14 residues. V was pared by 6 bases and J by 0 bases, with 11 bases between. Germline V CDR1 and CDR2: SNHLY, FYNNEI. CDR3 sequence reads: CASRGPQLNTEAFF. The CDR3 coding sequence is TGTGCCAGCAGGGGTCCACAGCTGAACACTGAAGCTTTCTTT.

The J gene is TRBJ1-2, the V gene TRBV3-1 (or the pseudogene TRBV3-2); unclear D gene. Germline V gene sequence: CDR1 LGHDT, CDR2 YNNKEL (reference sequence). Trimming took off 6 bases at V and 3 bases at J, with 11 bases between the two ends. This CDR3 contains 13 residues. The CDR3 DNA reads as TGTGCCAGCAGGAGGGCACCGGACTATGGCTACACCTTC. Amino acid sequence: CASRRAPDYGYTF.

CDR3 in amino acids: CASSPPLQGSNIQYF. The CDR3 DNA reads TGTGCCAGCTCACCACCGCTACAGGGAAGTAACATTCAGTACTTC. The chain couples TRBV18 to TRBJ2-4, with D tentatively TRBD1 (6 bases). The V and J ends lost 0 bases and 7 bases respectively, with 13 bases between them. This CDR3 is built from 15 residues. The germline V gene encodes CDR1 KGHSH and CDR2 LQKENI.

V gene TRBV18 combines with J gene TRBJ1-1; D might be TRBD1 (6 bases). V gave up 0 bases and J gave up 5 bases, with 10 bases separating them. This CDR3 has 14 residues. Germline CDR1 is KGHSH and CDR2 is LQKENI. The CDR3 DNA is TGTGCCAGCTCACCACCGAACAGGGCGACTGAAGCTTTCTTT. Translated, it gives CASSPPNRATEAFF.

This rearrangement joins TRBV5-6 to TRBJ2-7, with 10 bases matching TRBD1. With V trimmed by 3 bases and J by 2 bases, 5 bases remained unmatched. The length of the CDR3 is 15 residues. CDR1 and CDR2 from the germline V gene are SGHDT and YYEEEE. CDR3 amino acids: CASSSSGTGAYEQYF. Here the CDR3 DNA reads TGTGCCAGCAGCTCATCCGGGACAGGGGCCTACGAGCAGTACTTC.

The chain joins TRBV5-1 to TRBJ2-6, with D possibly TRBD2 on 5 matching bases. With 3 bases removed from V and 4 bases from J, the gap between germline ends came to 14 bases. The CDR3 runs 16 residues. In germline, CDR1 is SGHRS, CDR2 YFSETQ. CDR3 amino acids: CASSWEYVTGANVLTF. CDR3 bases: TGCGCCAGCAGCTGGGAGTACGTAACGGGGGCCAACGTCCTGACTTTC.

In nucleotides, the CDR3 is TGTGCCAGCAGTTCCGCCCGAGCTAGCACAGATACGCAGTATTTT. Amino acids: CASSSARASTDTQYF. This chain connects TRBV27 to TRBJ2-3; D call uncertain. Per germline, CDR1 MNHEY and CDR2 SMNVEV (reference sequence). The CDR3 has 15 residues. V was shortened by 4 bases and J by 0 bases, with 11 bases between the two germline ends.

This chain links TRBV4-2 with TRBJ2-2, with D unresolved. Between the trimmed V and J ends, which lost 1 base and 0 bases, there was a span of 6 bases. The CDR3 totals 15 residues. The germline CDR1 and CDR2 sequences are LGHNA and YNFKEQ. CDR3 in amino acids: CASSQAGSNTGELFF. The DNA of the CDR3 is TGTGCCAGCAGCCAAGCGGGTTCGAACACCGGGGAGCTGTTTTTT.

The gene calls are TRBV5-8 and TRBJ1-4; 8 nucleotides line up with TRBD1. Trimming cost V 4 bases and J 6 bases; bases outside gene matches: 11. CDR3 length: 16 residues. Germline lookup yields CDR1 SGHTS and CDR2 YDEGEE. Here the CDR3 reads CASSPGQGEGHEKLFF. CDR3 DNA sequence: TGTGCCAGCAGCCCTGGACAGGGCGAAGGGCATGAAAAACTGTTTTTT. The variable domain in full, with the rest retrieved from reference TRBV5-8 and TRBJ1-4, is EAGVTQSPTHLIKTRGQQATLRCSPISGHTSVYWYQQALGLGLQFLLWYDEGEERNRGNFPPRFSGRQFPNYSSELNVNALELEDSALYLCASSPGQGEGHEKLFFGSGTQLSVL.

This rearrangement joins TRBV9 to TRBJ2-2; TRBD1 agrees at 7 bases. Germline lookup yields CDR1 SGDLS and CDR2 YYNGEE. This CDR3 is built from 15 residues. Trimming cost V 4 bases and J 4 bases; bases outside gene matches: 7. CDR3 region: CASSPWTGGTGELFF. Written as DNA, the CDR3 is TGTGCCAGCAGCCCATGGACAGGTGGCACCGGGGAGCTGTTTTTT. Drawing the rest from reference TRBV9 and TRBJ2-2, the complete variable domain is DSGVTQTPKHLITATGQRVTLRCSPRSGDLSVYWYQQSLDQGLQFLIQYYNGEERAKGNILERFSAQQFPDLHSELNLSSLELGDSALYFCASSPWTGGTGELFFGEGSRLTVL.

The V call is TRBV2, the J call TRBJ1-6, with D maybe TRBD1 (5 bases). CDR1 SNHLY and CDR2 FYNNEI come from the germline V gene. The CDR3 length is 12 residues. The V gene lost 7 bases and the J gene lost 14 bases, with 15 bases spanning the gap. CDR3 coding DNA: TGTGCCAGCAAGGGGATGGACACAACCCTCCACTTT. Translated, it gives CASKGMDTTLHF.

The V and J genes are TRBV30 and TRBJ1-1; 8 nucleotides match TRBD1. The germline gives CDR1 GTSNPN, CDR2 SVGIG (reference sequence). Trimming cost V 0 bases and J 11 bases; bases outside gene matches: 5. The CDR3 runs to 12 residues. The CDR3, as DNA: TGTGCCTGGAGTGTCGCGGACAGGGTGGCTTTCTTT. Translation: CAWSVADRVAFF. Supplemented by reference TRBV30 and TRBJ1-1, the full variable domain reads SQTIHQWPATLVQPVGSPLSLECTVEGTSNPNLYWYRQAAGRGLQLLFYSVGIGQISSEVPQNLSASRPQDRQFILSSKKLLLSDSGFYLCAWSVADRVAFFGQGTRLTVV.

This chain links TRBV5-1 with TRBJ1-1, with D possibly being TRBD1 (6 bases). Trimming removed 4 bases at V and 0 bases at J, with 10 bases between. The germline V gene encodes CDR1 SGHRS and CDR2 YFSETQ. This CDR3 is built from 14 residues. CDR3 DNA: TGCGCCAGCAGCAACAGGGAACTGAACACTGAAGCTTTCTTT. Its protein product is CASSNRELNTEAFF.

This chain joins TRBV7-2 and TRBJ2-1; 7 positions agree with TRBD2. This CDR3 spans 14 amino acids. V lost 1 base and J lost 7; bases outside the gene matches: 4. Germline V gives CDR1 SGHTA, CDR2 FQGNSA. CDR3 sequence (DNA): TGTGCCAGCAGCTTAGGCGGGGGAGGTAATGAGCAGTTCTTC. Translating it yields CASSLGGGGNEQFF. The full variable domain, with the rest looked up from reference TRBV7-2 and TRBJ2-1, is GAGVSQSPSNKVTEKGKDVELRCDPISGHTALYWYRQSLGQGLEFLIYFQGNSAPDKSGLPSDRFSAERTGGSVSTLTIQRTQQEDSAVYLCASSLGGGGNEQFFGPGTRLTVL.

V is TRBV2 and J is TRBJ1-1; D gene unclear. Germline V CDR1 and CDR2: SNHLY, FYNNEI. The germline V and J ends were trimmed by 5 bases and 5 bases, with 9 bases remaining between them. This CDR3 spans 12 amino acids. In DNA, the CDR3 is TGTGCCAGCAGTCACAGTTCTACTGAAGCTTTCTTT. Amino acid sequence: CASSHSSTEAFF.

The rearrangement links TRBV6-6 to TRBJ2-1; 10 bases agree with TRBD2. The trim removed 6 bases at V and 3 bases at J, leaving 5 bases unmatched. Germline CDR1 MNHNY, CDR2 SVGAGI (reference sequence). There are 15 residues in the CDR3. The CDR3 region is CASSPSGGHYNEQFF. The CDR3, as DNA: TGTGCCAGCAGCCCTAGCGGGGGCCACTACAATGAGCAGTTCTTC.